This T cell receptor beta chain was documented in a study of blood T cell repertoires in COVID-19. Trimming took 6 bases from V and 5 from J, leaving 11 bases between them. Germline-derived CDR1 and CDR2 are MDHEN and SYDVKM. The CDR3 sequence is 14 residues long. In the original processing: Reference gene primer amplification yielded estimated nucleated cell counts. TCRdb's copy holds only in-frame clones and misses some; the assay was immunoSEQ multiplex PCR. V, J and clone size reflect that table, while D and trimming were determined from the DNA. The top ten clones hold approximately 18% of a sample with tens of thousands of clones, 85% of them seen once.

This chain connects TRBV28 to TRBJ1-6; tentatively, D is TRBD1 (5 bases). This sequence was found in an older woman with active COVID-19. The sequenced sample was peripheral blood. The CDR3 region is CASRRTSDNSPLHF. The CDR3 DNA follows: TGTGCCAGCAGACGGACATCAGATAATTCACCCCTCCACTTT.